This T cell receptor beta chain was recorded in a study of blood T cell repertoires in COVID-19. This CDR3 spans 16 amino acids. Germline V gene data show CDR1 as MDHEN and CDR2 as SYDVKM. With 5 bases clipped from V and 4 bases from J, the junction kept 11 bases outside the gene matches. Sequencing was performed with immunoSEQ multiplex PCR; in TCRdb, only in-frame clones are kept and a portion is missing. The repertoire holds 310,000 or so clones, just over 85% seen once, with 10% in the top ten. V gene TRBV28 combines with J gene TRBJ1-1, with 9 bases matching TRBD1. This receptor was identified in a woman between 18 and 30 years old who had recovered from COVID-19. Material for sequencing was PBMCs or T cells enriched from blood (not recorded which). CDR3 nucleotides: TGTGCCAGCAGTGCCGAGACAGGGGGTCGGAGCACTGAAGCTTTCTTT. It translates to CASSAETGGRSTEAFF.